This T cell receptor (beta chain) was identified in a study of identical twins. CDR3 length: 17 amino acids. Trimming took 0 bases from V and 5 from J, leaving 17 bases between them. From germline, CDR1 is LNHNV and CDR2 YYDKDF (reference sequence). TCRdb used MiXCR to reprocess the 5' RACE reads, holding one entry per CDR3 protein. The profile covers some 440,000 distinct CDR3 sequences, with about 24% appearing a single time and roughly 2.8% taken by the ten largest. These data were also reused for a study on T cells expressing NK-cell markers.

This clonotype was sampled from a woman under 30 in good health. Sequenced: CD4+ T cells sorted from blood. The genes are TRBV15 and TRBJ2-1, with D perhaps TRBD2 (5 bases). Here the CDR3 DNA reads TGTGCCACCAGCAGAGAGTTTCGGGGTCGTAAAAACAATGAGCAGTTCTTC. Protein sequence: CATSREFRGRKNNEQFF.